The clone carrying this T cell receptor (beta chain) has ten or more counts. The data derive from a study of prognosis after radiotherapy for stage I lung cancer. The V end lost 8 bases, the J end lost 0 bases, and 10 bases lay between the germline ends. From germline, CDR1 is MNHNS and CDR2 SASEGT. The CDR3 extends over 13 amino acids. Two rounds of multiplex PCR amplified TCR beta CDR3 from genomic DNA. Gene-specific primers for each TRBV and TRBJ gene drove first-round PCR. One entry per CDR3 protein results from TCRdb running MiXCR on the multiplex PCR reads. The repertoire holds under 50,000 distinct CDR3 sequences, roughly a quarter seen once, with around a quarter in the top ten.

The TCR sequence derives from a donor over 45 with non-small cell lung cancer. The J gene is TRBJ1-1, the V gene TRBV6-1; tentatively, D is TRBD1 (6 bases). Specimen: PBMCs, collected before or after stereotactic body radiation therapy (not recorded which). The CDR3 nucleotides are TGTGCCAGCGGACAGCAAATGAACACTGAAGCTTTCTTT. This translates into CASGQQMNTEAFF.